This paragraph covers one T cell receptor (beta chain) sequence. V lost 5 bases to trimming and J lost 0 bases, with 11 bases between them. The CDR3 runs 14 residues. CDR1 is MNHEY and CDR2 is SVGAGI in the germline V gene. The data are from a study of shared clonotypes between healthy human individuals. Per the original methods: Quality scores were absent from the junction-only immunoSEQ sequences, so filtering differed. The method was immunoSEQ multiplex PCR; TCRdb's version includes in-frame clones alone and lacks a portion of them. Clone size and V and J calls were adopted from that table, with D and trimming inferred from the DNA. The sample records about a million clones, approximately 80% being singletons.

Sequences were obtained from memory CD4+ T cells sorted from blood. Subset noted: CD45RA-negative fraction. The receptor comes from a man younger than 35 in good health. V gene TRBV6-5 combines with J gene TRBJ2-7; D could derive from TRBD1 or TRBD2 (6 bases each). For the CDR3, the DNA is TGTGCCAGCAGTCGGGGGCGCAGCTCCTACGAGCAGTACTTC. It is translated as CASSRGRSSYEQYF.